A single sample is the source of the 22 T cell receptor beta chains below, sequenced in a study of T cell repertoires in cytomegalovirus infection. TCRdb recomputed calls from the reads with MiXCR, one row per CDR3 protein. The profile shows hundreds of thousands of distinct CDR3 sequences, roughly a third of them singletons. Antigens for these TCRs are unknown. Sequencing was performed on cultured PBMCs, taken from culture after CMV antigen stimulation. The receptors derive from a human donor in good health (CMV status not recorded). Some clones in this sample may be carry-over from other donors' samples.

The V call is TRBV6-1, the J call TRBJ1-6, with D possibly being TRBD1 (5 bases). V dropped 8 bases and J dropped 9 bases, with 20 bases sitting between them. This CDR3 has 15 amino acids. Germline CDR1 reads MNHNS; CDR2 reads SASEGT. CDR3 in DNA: TGTGCCAGCTCTTTAGGCGGGCAGGGCGGTTCACCCCTCCACTTT. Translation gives CASSLGGQGGSPLHF.

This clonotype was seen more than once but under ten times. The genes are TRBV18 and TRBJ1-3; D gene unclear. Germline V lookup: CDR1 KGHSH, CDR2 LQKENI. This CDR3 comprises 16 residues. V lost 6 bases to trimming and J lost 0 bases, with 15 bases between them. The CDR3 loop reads CASSPTLPSSGNTIYF. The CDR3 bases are TGTGCCAGCTCCCCTACTTTACCGAGCTCTGGAAACACCATATATTTT.

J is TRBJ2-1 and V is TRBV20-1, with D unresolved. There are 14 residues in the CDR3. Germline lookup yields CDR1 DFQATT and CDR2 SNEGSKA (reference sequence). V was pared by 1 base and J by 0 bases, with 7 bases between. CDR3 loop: CSARGISSYNEQFF. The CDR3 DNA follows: TGCAGTGCTAGAGGGATAAGCTCCTACAATGAGCAGTTCTTC.

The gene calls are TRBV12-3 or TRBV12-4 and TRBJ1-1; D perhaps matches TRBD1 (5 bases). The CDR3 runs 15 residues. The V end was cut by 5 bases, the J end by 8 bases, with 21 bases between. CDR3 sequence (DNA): TGTGCCAGCAGTCCTTATCCGGGCCCGGGGGTCGAAGCTTTCTTT. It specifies CASSPYPGPGVEAFF.

In DNA, the CDR3 is TGTGCCAGCAGCTTAAGGGTCCCTAATGAAAAACTGTTTTTT. Its translation is CASSLRVPNEKLFF. The rearrangement links TRBV7-2 to TRBJ1-4, with D hard to call. The germline V gene has CDR1 SGHTA and CDR2 FQGNSA. The CDR3 sequence is 14 residues long. The V gene lost 2 bases and the J gene lost 3 bases, with 7 bases spanning the gap.

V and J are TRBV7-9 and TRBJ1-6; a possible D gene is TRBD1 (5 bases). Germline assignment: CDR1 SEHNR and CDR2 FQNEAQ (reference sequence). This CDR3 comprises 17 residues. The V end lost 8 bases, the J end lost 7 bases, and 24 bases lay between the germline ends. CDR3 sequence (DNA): TGTGCCAGCTCGGAACAAGACGGGACCCATGTGAATTCACCCCTCCACTTT. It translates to CASSEQDGTHVNSPLHF. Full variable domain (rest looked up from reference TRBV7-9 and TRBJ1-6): DTGVSQNPRHKITKRGQNVTFRCDPISEHNRLYWYRQTLGQGPEFLTYFQNEAQLEKSRLLSDRFSAERPKGSFSTLEIQRTEQGDSAMYLCASSEQDGTHVNSPLHFGNGTRLTVT.

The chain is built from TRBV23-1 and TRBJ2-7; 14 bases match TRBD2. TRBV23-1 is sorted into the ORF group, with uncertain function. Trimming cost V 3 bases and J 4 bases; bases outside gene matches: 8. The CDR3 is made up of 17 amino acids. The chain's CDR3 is CASSHLRLAGGKYEQYF. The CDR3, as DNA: TGCGCCAGCAGTCATTTAAGACTAGCGGGAGGGAAGTACGAGCAGTACTTC.

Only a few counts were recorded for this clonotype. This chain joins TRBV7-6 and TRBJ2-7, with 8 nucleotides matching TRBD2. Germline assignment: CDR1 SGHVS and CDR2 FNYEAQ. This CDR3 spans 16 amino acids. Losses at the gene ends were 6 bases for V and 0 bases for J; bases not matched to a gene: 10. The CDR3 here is CASSRGGVYGSYEQYF. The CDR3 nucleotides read TGTGCCAGCAGTCGGGGGGGTGTCTATGGCTCCTACGAGCAGTACTTC.

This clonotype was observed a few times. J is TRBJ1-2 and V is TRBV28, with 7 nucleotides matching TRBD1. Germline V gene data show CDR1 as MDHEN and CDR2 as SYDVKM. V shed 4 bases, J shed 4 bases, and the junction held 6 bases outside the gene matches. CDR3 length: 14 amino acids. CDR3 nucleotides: TGTGCCAGCAGTTCACCGGACAGGAGCTATGGCTACACCTTC. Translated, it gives CASSSPDRSYGYTF.

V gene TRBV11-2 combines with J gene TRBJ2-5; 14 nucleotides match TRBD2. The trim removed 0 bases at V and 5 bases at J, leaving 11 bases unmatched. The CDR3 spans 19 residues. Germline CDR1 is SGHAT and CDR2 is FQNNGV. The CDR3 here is CASSLDPQTSGGADETQYF. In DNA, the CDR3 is TGTGCCAGCAGCTTAGATCCCCAGACTAGCGGGGGGGCCGATGAGACCCAGTACTTC.

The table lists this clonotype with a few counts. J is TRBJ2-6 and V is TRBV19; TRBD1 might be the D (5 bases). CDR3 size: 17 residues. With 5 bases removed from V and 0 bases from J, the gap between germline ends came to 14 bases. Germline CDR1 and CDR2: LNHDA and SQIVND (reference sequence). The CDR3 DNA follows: TGTGCCAGTAGTTTGACAGCCGTACACTCTGGGGCCAACGTCCTGACTTTC. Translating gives CASSLTAVHSGANVLTF.

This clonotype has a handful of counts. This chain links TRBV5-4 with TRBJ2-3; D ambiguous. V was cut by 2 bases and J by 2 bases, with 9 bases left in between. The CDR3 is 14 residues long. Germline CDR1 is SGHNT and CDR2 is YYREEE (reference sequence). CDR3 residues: CASSLTTVTDTQYF. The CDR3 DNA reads TGTGCCAGCAGCTTAACTACAGTCACAGATACGCAGTATTTT.

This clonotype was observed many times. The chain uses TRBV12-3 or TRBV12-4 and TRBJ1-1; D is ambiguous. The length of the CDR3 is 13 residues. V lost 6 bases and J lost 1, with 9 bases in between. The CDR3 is CASSPVRNTEAFF. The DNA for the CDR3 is TGTGCCAGCAGCCCGGTTAGGAACACTGAAGCTTTCTTT.

CDR3 bases: TGTGCCAGCAGCGAGCACCCCAGCGGAACTTATTTCTACGAGCAGTACTTC. This codes for CASSEHPSGTYFYEQYF. This rearrangement joins TRBV7-6 to TRBJ2-7; D possibly corresponds to TRBD2 (5 bases). The CDR3 totals 17 residues. Trimming stripped 5 bases from V and 3 bases from J, with 23 bases between. The germline CDR1 and CDR2 sequences are SGHVS and FNYEAQ.

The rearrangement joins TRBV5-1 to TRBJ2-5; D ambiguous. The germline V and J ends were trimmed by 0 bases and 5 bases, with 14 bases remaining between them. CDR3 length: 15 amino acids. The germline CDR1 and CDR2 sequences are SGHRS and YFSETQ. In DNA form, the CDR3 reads TGCGCCAGCAGCTTGGGCAACGTTGTAGGGGAGACCCAGTACTTC. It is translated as CASSLGNVVGETQYF.

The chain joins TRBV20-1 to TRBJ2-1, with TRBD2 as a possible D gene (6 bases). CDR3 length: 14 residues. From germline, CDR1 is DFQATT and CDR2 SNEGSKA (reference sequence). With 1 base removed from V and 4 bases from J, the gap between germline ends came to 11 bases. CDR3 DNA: TGCAGTGCTAGAGTCCCGGGAGTGTACAATGAGCAGTTCTTC. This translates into CSARVPGVYNEQFF.

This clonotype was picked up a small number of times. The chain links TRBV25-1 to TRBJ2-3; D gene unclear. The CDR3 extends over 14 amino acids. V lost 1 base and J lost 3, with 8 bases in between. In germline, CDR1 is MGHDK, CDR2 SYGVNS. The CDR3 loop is CASSELSLTDTQYF. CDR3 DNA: TGTGCCAGCAGTGAATTGTCCTTGACAGATACGCAGTATTTT.

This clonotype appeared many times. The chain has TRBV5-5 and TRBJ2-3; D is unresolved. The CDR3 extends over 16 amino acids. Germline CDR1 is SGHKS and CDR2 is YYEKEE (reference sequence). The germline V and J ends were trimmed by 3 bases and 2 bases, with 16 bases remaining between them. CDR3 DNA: TGTGCCAGCAGCTCCCGAGCCTCACAGAACACAGATACGCAGTATTTT. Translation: CASSSRASQNTDTQYF. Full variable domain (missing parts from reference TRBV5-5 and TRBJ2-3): DAGVTQSPTHLIKTRGQQVTLRCSPISGHKSVSWYQQVLGQGPQFIFQYYEKEERGRGNFPDRFSARQFPNYSSELNVNALLLGDSALYLCASSSRASQNTDTQYFGPGTRLTVL.

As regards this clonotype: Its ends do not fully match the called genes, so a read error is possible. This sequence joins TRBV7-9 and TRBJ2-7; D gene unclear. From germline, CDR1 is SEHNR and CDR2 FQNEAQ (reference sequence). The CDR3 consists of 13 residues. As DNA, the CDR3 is TGTGCCAGCCAACCAACGGAGTCCTGCGAGCAGTACTTC. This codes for CASQPTESCEQYF.

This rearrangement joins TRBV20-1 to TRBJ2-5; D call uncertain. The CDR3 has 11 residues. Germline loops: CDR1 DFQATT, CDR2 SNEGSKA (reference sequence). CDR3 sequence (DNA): TGCAGCTCAGGACCGGGAGAGACCCAGTACTTC. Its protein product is CSSGPGETQYF.

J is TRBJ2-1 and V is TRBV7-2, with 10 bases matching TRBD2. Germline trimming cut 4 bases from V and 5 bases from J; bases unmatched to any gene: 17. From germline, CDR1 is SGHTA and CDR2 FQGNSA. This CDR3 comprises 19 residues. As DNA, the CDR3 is TGTGCCAGCAGCTCTGGGAGACTAGCGGGCGGACTTTCCCACAATGAGCAGTTCTTC. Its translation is CASSSGRLAGGLSHNEQFF.

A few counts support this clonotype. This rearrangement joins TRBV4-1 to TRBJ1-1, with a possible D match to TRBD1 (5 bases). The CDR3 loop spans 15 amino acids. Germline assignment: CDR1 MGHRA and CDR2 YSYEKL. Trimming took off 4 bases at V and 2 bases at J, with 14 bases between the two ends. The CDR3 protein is CASSPPAGLNTEAFF. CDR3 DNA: TGCGCCAGCAGCCCCCCGGCAGGGCTAAACACTGAAGCTTTCTTT.